These 30 T cell receptor beta chains share one sample of origin, sequenced in a study of blood T cells in healthy people across ages. A J-beta primer mix and a sample-barcoded 5' primer were used in a second PCR of roughly 6 to 12 cycles. A single record per CDR3 protein comes from TCRdb applying MiXCR to the 5' RACE reads. Counted here are 550,000 to 650,000 distinct CDR3 sequences, about 30% occurring once; the ten biggest clones make up 15% to 19%. Sample: blood. Source of these receptors: a woman older than 75 in good health.

In the case of this clonotype: This may come from a read error, since a much larger clone is one base off. The chain couples TRBV9 to TRBJ2-1; 9 nucleotides align to TRBD2. This CDR3 has 15 residues. Germline V CDR1 and CDR2: SGDLS, YYNGEE. V trimming: 7 bases; J trimming: 0 bases; junction bases outside the gene matches: 5. Written as DNA, the CDR3 is TGTGCCAGCGGGGGTAGCGGGGGCTCCTACAATGAGCAGTTCTTC. Its translation: CASGGSGGSYNEQFF.

The rearrangement uses TRBV12-3 or TRBV12-4 and TRBJ2-1; TRBD2 agrees at 8 bases. The J call may be mistaken, given a closer DNA end match to TRBJ2-7. This CDR3 is built from 13 residues. CDR3 nucleotides: TGTGCCAGCACGCTAGCGGGTATCTACGAGCAGTACTTC. It specifies CASTLAGIYEQYF.

This clonotype occurred many times. The chain links TRBV27 to TRBJ2-3, with unresolved D. Trimming removed 5 bases from V and 4 bases from J, with 7 bases in between. The CDR3 loop spans 12 amino acids. Germline CDR1 and CDR2: MNHEY and SMNVEV (reference sequence). CDR3 in DNA: TGTGCCAGCAGTCCGGTACCAGATACGCAGTATTTT. Translating gives CASSPVPDTQYF.

In regard to this clonotype: A single base separates this from a much larger clone, so it may be a read error. This chain uses TRBV29-1 with TRBJ2-2; 7 positions agree with TRBD2. The CDR3 sequence is 12 residues long. The germline CDR1 and CDR2 sequences are SQVTM and ANQGSEA. CDR3 nucleotides: TGCAGCGCGAGCGGGGTATCCGGGGAGCGGTTTTTT. It specifies CSASGVSGERFF.

This clonotype came up many times. The chain joins TRBV7-2 to TRBJ2-3, with D perhaps TRBD2 (5 bases). Germline V gene lookup returns CDR1 SGHTA and CDR2 FQGNSA. The CDR3 totals 14 residues. Trimming took off 5 bases at V and 0 bases at J, with 9 bases between the two ends. The DNA for the CDR3 is TGTGCCAGCAGCCGGCGGGCGAGCACAGATACGCAGTATTTT. Its protein is CASSRRASTDTQYF.

Points on this clonotype: A much bigger clone sits one base away, suggesting this may be a read error. This chain links TRBV18 with TRBJ2-7; 10 positions agree with TRBD1. CDR3 length equals 15 residues. Germline V lookup: CDR1 KGHSH, CDR2 LQKENI. The CDR3 sequence: CASSPKGTGAYEQDF. As DNA, the CDR3 is TGTGCCAGCTCACCAAAAGGGACAGGGGCGTACGAGCAGGACTTC.

This clonotype was seen a handful of times. A much more abundant neighbour one base away suggests this may be a read error. V is TRBV21-1 and J is TRBJ2-1; the DNA was not used to check the table's D call, TRBD1. TRBV21-1 has pseudogene status. The CDR3 is 11 residues long. As DNA, the CDR3 is TGTGCCAGCAGCCTAATTGGGACCCAGTTCTTC. Protein product: CASSLIGTQFF.

Turning to this clonotype: A much more abundant neighbour one base away suggests this may be a read error. This chain joins TRBV20-1 and TRBJ2-5, with 14 bases aligning to TRBD2. The CDR3 length is 15 residues. J gave up 11 bases and V 5 bases, and 13 bases lay outside the gene matches. Germline values: CDR1 DFQATT, CDR2 SNEGSKA (reference sequence). The CDR3 sequence: CSAGKGTSGGNEQYF. The CDR3 DNA reads as TGCAGTGCTGGAAAGGGGACTAGCGGGGGTAATGAGCAGTACTTC.

A word on this clonotype: A much larger clone differs by one base, so this may be a read error. This chain joins TRBV9 and TRBJ1-4; D remains ambiguous. Per germline, CDR1 SGDLS and CDR2 YYNGEE. Trimming pared 4 bases from V and 7 bases from J, leaving 14 bases between. CDR3 size: 14 residues. The DNA of the CDR3 is TGTGCCAGCAGCATAGCCGGCGGTCGTGAAAAACTGTTTTTT. It yields the protein CASSIAGGREKLFF.

This clonotype has ten or more counts. This chain links TRBV27 with TRBJ1-6; D remains ambiguous. Looked up from germline, CDR1 is MNHEY and CDR2 is SMNVEV (reference sequence). The ends were cut back, 1 base at V and 9 bases at J, with 19 bases in the middle. CDR3 length: 17 residues. The CDR3, as DNA: TGTGCCAGCAGTTTATACTCGCCTATTGGGAATGTTTCACCCCTCCACTTT. It encodes CASSLYSPIGNVSPLHF.

Points on this clonotype: This clone may be a read error of a much larger clone one base away. CDR3 sequence reads: CASSLSGGGLSYNEQYF. CDR3 sequence (DNA): TGTGCCAGCAGTTTATCGGGAGGGGGTCTGTCCTACAATGAGCAGTACTTC. The V gene is TRBV28, the J gene TRBJ2-7; 8 bases fit TRBD2. Germline CDR1 MDHEN, CDR2 SYDVKM. There are 17 residues in the CDR3. J lost 7 bases, V lost 1 base, and 15 bases had no gene match.

This sequence joins TRBV20-1 and TRBJ2-2; no firm D call. The CDR3 contains 17 residues. CDR1 and CDR2 (germline): DFQATT, SNEGSKA (reference sequence). Trimming stripped 3 bases from V and 3 bases from J, with 20 bases between. In nucleotides, the CDR3 is TGCAGTGCTAGCGAGATGTTAACCAGGCCGGACACCGGGGAGCTGTTTTTT. Protein: CSASEMLTRPDTGELFF.

In its sample, this clonotype was seen a few times. The rearrangement uses TRBV20-1 and TRBJ1-1; 9 nucleotides line up with TRBD1. Unmatched junction bases numbered 11, after V lost 6 bases and J lost 0 bases. From germline, CDR1 is DFQATT and CDR2 SNEGSKA (reference sequence). CDR3 length: 16 residues. CDR3 sequence (DNA): TGCAGTGCCCGGGACAGGGATAAAAAAATGAACACTGAAGCTTTCTTT. Translating gives CSARDRDKKMNTEAFF.

The rearrangement uses TRBV5-1 and TRBJ2-5; 9 bases match TRBD1. Germline V gene sequence: CDR1 SGHRS, CDR2 YFSETQ. Trimming took 2 bases from V and 4 from J; bases not matched to a gene: 9. The CDR3 covers 16 residues. CDR3: CASSLKQQGAGETQYF. The CDR3 DNA reads TGCGCCAGCAGCTTAAAGCAACAGGGGGCGGGAGAGACCCAGTACTTC.

This clonotype was picked up a small number of times. This sequence joins TRBV2 and TRBJ2-1; 9 nucleotides agree with TRBD2. The J call is doubtful: the DNA matches TRBJ2-7 better. Germline V CDR1 and CDR2: SNHLY, FYNNEI. The CDR3 extends over 15 amino acids. CDR3 amino acids: CASSEAGGPYNEQYF. CDR3 bases: TGTGCCAGCAGTGAGGCGGGGGGGCCCTACAATGAGCAGTACTTC.

This clonotype has more than one count but fewer than ten. This rearrangement joins TRBV20-1 to TRBJ1-5; no reliable D call. The CDR3 runs 14 residues. CDR1 and CDR2 from the germline V gene are DFQATT and SNEGSKA (reference sequence). Trimming shortened V by 6 bases and J by 0 bases, and 12 bases separated the two germline ends. The CDR3 region is CSAGTGVSNQPQHF. The DNA for the CDR3 is TGCAGTGCGGGAACCGGGGTTAGCAATCAGCCCCAGCATTTT.

CDR3 sequence: CASSFRPGSITEAFF. The DNA for the CDR3 is TGTGCCAGCAGTTTCCGACCGGGGTCCATCACTGAAGCTTTCTTT. V is TRBV27 and J is TRBJ1-1; D is uncertain. Germline lookup yields CDR1 MNHEY and CDR2 SMNVEV (reference sequence). Trimming removed 3 bases from V and 4 bases from J, with 15 bases in between. The CDR3 runs to 15 residues.

CDR3 amino acids: CAWSPGGRRLLYEQYF. CDR3 bases: TGTGCCTGGAGTCCCGGGGGGCGGAGACTTCTCTACGAGCAGTACTTC. The gene calls are TRBV30 and TRBJ2-7; possibly TRBD2 for D (7 bases). The CDR3 consists of 16 residues. Germline CDR1 GTSNPN, CDR2 SVGIG (reference sequence). V was clipped by 2 bases and J by 3 bases, with 20 bases between them.

Regarding this clonotype: One end of the junction fails to match germline, which may point to a read error. This chain uses TRBV12-3 or TRBV12-4 with TRBJ2-3, with D unresolved. The CDR3 contains 14 residues. CDR3 sequence reads: CASSWSTTTDAQYF. CDR3 sequence (DNA): TGTGCCAGCAGTTGGAGTACGACCACAGATGCGCAGTATTTT.

In its sample, this clonotype was seen many times. This sequence joins TRBV7-9 and TRBJ2-1, with 9 positions matching TRBD2. Germline CDR1 is SEHNR and CDR2 is FQNEAQ (reference sequence). The CDR3 length is 16 residues. The trim removed 0 bases at V and 7 bases at J, leaving 7 bases unmatched. Written as DNA, the CDR3 is TGTGCCAGCAGCTTAGCGGGGACTAGCTCGGGGAATGAGCAGTTCTTC. It translates to CASSLAGTSSGNEQFF.

This clonotype was picked up one time. The CDR3 is CANRDRANYGYTF. CDR3 nucleotides: TGTGCCAACCGGGACAGAGCTAACTATGGCTACACCTTC. The chain links TRBV28 to TRBJ1-2; 7 positions agree with TRBD1. Germline values: CDR1 MDHEN, CDR2 SYDVKM. The trim removed 10 bases at V and 0 bases at J, leaving 5 bases unmatched. CDR3 length equals 13 residues.

This clonotype was picked up many times. The CDR3 protein is CASSLHGQGSNEQYF. In nucleotides, the CDR3 is TGTGCCAGCAGCTTACATGGCCAGGGTTCCAACGAGCAGTACTTC. This chain connects TRBV5-6 to TRBJ2-7, with D maybe TRBD1 (5 bases). Germline CDR1 SGHDT, CDR2 YYEEEE. The CDR3 has 15 amino acids. V dropped 2 bases and J dropped 5 bases, with 17 bases sitting between them.

The chain recombines TRBV5-5 with TRBJ1-1; 7 nucleotides match TRBD1. The CDR3 covers 14 residues. Germline CDR1 and CDR2: SGHKS and YYEKEE (reference sequence). V shed 4 bases, J shed 4 bases, and the junction held 7 bases outside the gene matches. The CDR3 DNA sequence: TGTGCCAGCAGCACGACAGGGAGGGTCACTGAAGCTTTCTTT. This sequence encodes CASSTTGRVTEAFF.

Regarding this clonotype: A much larger clone differs by one base, so this may be a read error. The rearrangement joins TRBV4-1 to TRBJ2-3; the match to TRBD2 covers 9 bases. There are 17 residues in the CDR3. Trimming removed 0 bases from V and 1 base from J; junction bases left unmatched: 5. The V gene's germline CDR1 is MGHRA and CDR2 YSYEKL. CDR3 sequence: CASSQERLAGCTDTQYF. The CDR3 coding sequence is TGCGCCAGCAGCCAAGAGCGGCTAGCGGGGTGCACAGATACGCAGTATTTT.

The chain recombines TRBV27 with TRBJ2-4; 8 positions agree with TRBD2. Germline CDR1 reads MNHEY; CDR2 reads SMNVEV (reference sequence). CDR3 length: 14 residues. Losses at the gene ends were 2 bases for V and 5 bases for J; bases not matched to a gene: 2. CDR3 loop: CASSLRGGENIQYF. In DNA form, the CDR3 reads TGTGCCAGCAGTTTACGGGGGGGTGAAAACATTCAGTACTTC.

The genes are TRBV3-1 and TRBJ1-2; TRBD1 matches 12 bases. V lost 1 base to trimming and J lost 4 bases; unmatched junction nucleotides: 7. The V gene's germline CDR1 is LGHDT and CDR2 YNNKEL (reference sequence). The CDR3 sequence is 17 residues long. In nucleotides, the CDR3 is TGTGCCAGCAGCCAAGTGGCTTGGGGACAGGGGGCCTATGGCTACACCTTC. Translation: CASSQVAWGQGAYGYTF.

The genes are TRBV12-3 or TRBV12-4 and TRBJ1-5, with D unresolved. The length of the CDR3 is 14 residues. Trimming shortened V by 6 bases and J by 3 bases, and 12 bases separated the two germline ends. CDR3 sequence: CASSLAPVNQPQHF. The CDR3 DNA is TGTGCCAGCAGCCTTGCTCCGGTCAATCAGCCCCAGCATTTT.

This chain links TRBV20-1 with TRBJ1-2, with 7 bases identical to TRBD1. CDR1 and CDR2 (germline): DFQATT, SNEGSKA (reference sequence). Trimming removed 7 bases from V and 4 bases from J; junction bases left unmatched: 6. This CDR3 contains 12 residues. Here the CDR3 DNA reads TGCAGTGTACAGGGGAGGGGCTATGGCTACACCTTC. It encodes CSVQGRGYGYTF.

The rearrangement links TRBV20-1 to TRBJ2-4; D may be TRBD1 or TRBD2 (6 bases each). V was clipped by 0 bases and J by 13 bases, with 16 bases between them. This CDR3 comprises 13 residues. Germline loops: CDR1 DFQATT, CDR2 SNEGSKA (reference sequence). The CDR3 loop reads CSARDGLGGRQYF. DNA of the CDR3: TGCAGTGCTAGAGATGGGTTAGGGGGGCGGCAGTACTTC.

The chain is built from TRBV6-5 and TRBJ2-3; D may be TRBD2 (5 bases). Germline V gene lookup returns CDR1 MNHEY and CDR2 SVGAGI. The CDR3 contains 14 residues. Trimming left V 7 bases short and J 1 base short, with 12 bases between. CDR3 nucleotides: TGTGCCAGCAAACGAGCGGAGGGCACAGATACGCAGTATTTT. As protein: CASKRAEGTDTQYF.